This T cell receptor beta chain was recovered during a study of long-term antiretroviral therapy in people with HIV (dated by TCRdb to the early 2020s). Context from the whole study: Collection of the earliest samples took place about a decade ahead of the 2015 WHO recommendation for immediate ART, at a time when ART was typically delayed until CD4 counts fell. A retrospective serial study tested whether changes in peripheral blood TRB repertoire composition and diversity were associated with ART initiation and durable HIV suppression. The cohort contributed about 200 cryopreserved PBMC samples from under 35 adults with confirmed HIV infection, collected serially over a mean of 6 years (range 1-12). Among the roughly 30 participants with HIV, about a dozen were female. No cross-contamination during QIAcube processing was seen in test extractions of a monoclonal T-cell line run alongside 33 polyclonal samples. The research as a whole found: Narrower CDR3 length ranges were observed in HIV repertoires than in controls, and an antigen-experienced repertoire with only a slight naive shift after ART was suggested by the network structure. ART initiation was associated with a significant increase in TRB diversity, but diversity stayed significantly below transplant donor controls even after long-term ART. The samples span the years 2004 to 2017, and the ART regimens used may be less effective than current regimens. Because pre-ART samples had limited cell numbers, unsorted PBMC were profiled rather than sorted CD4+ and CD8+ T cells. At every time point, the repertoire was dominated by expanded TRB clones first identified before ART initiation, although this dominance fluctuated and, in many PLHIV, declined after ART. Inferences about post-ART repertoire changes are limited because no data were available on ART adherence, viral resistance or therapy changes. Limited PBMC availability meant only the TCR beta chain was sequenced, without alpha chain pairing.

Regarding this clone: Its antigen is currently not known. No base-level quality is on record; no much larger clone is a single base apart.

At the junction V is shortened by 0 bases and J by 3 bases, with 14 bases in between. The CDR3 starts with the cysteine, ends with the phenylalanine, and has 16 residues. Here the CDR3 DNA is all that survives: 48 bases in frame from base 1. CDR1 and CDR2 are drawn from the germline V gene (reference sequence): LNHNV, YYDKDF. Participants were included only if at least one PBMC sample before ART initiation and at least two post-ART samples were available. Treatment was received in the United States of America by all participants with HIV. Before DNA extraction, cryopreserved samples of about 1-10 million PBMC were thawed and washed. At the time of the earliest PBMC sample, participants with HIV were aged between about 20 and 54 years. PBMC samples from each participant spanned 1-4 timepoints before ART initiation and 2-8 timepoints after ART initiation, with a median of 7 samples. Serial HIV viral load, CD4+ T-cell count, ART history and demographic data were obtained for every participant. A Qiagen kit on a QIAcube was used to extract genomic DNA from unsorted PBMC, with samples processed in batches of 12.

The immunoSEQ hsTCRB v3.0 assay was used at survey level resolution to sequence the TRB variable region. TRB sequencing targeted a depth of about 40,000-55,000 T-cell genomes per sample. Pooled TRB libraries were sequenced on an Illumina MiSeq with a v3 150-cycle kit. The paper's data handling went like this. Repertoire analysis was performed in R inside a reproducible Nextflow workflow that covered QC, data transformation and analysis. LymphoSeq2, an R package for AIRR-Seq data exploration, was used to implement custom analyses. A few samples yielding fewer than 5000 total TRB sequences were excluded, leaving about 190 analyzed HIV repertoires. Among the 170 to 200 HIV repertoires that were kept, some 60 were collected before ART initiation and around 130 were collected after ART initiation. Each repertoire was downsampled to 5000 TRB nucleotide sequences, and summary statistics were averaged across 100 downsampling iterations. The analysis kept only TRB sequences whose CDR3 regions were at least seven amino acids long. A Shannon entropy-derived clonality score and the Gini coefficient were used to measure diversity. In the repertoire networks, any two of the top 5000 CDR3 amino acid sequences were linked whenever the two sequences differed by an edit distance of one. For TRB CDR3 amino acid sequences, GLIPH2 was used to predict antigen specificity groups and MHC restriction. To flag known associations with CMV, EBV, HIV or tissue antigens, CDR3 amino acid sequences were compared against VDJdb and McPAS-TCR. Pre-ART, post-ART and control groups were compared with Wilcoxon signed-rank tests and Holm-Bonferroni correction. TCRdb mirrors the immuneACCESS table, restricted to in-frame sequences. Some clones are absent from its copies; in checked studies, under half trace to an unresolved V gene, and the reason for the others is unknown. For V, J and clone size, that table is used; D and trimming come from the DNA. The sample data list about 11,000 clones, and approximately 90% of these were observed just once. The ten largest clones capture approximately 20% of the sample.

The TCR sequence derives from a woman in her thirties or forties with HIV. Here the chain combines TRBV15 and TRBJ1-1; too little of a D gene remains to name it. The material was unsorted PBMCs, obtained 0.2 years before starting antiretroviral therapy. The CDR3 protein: CATSREGSGRYTEAFF. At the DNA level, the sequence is TGTGCCACCAGCAGAGAAGGCTCCGGAAGGTACACTGAAGCTTTCTTT.